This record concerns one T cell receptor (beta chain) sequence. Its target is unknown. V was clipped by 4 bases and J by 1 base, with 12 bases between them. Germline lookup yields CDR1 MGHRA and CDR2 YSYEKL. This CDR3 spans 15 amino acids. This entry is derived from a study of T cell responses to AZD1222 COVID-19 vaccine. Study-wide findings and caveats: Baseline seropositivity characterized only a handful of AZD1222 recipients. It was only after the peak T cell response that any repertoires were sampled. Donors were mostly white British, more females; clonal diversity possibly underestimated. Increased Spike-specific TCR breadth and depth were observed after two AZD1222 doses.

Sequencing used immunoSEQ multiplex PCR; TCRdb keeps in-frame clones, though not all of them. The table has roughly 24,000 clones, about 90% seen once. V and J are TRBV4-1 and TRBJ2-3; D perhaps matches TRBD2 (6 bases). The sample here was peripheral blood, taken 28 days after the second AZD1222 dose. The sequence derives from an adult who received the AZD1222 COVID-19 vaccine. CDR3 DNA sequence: TGCGCCAGCAGCCCCCTGGGGGAGGGCACAGATACGCAGTATTTT. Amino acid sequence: CASSPLGEGTDTQYF.